The 29 T cell receptor beta chains given below trace back to one sample, sequenced in a study of blood T cell repertoires in COVID-19. The method was immunoSEQ multiplex PCR; TCRdb's version includes in-frame clones alone and lacks a portion of them. This sample has 250,000 to 400,000 clones; roughly 84% occur once, and the top ten carry 1%. Sequencing was performed on peripheral blood. Receptors were obtained from a man aged 50-60 years with active or convalescent COVID-19.

This chain links TRBV7-2 with TRBJ1-1; a possible D gene is TRBD1 (6 bases). The germline V gene has CDR1 SGHTA and CDR2 FQGNSA. The CDR3 loop spans 12 amino acids. Trimming removed 4 bases at V and 8 bases at J, with 11 bases between. CDR3 amino acids: CASSWPTGEAFF. For the CDR3, the DNA is TGTGCCAGCAGCTGGCCGACAGGCGAAGCTTTCTTT.

CDR3 loop: CASSPGTGALEWQPQHF. CDR3 nucleotides: TGTGCCAGCAGCCCCGGGACAGGGGCTCTAGAATGGCAGCCCCAGCATTTT. J is TRBJ1-5 and V is TRBV7-9; 10 bases are a match to TRBD1. The CDR3 extends over 17 amino acids. V lost 5 bases and J lost 7; bases outside the gene matches: 14. Germline loops: CDR1 SEHNR, CDR2 FQNEAQ (reference sequence).

This rearrangement joins TRBV10-2 to TRBJ2-1; TRBD1 might be the D (9 bases). Germline values: CDR1 WSHSY, CDR2 SAAADI. The length of the CDR3 is 15 residues. Trimming stripped 5 bases from V and 4 bases from J, with 15 bases between. The chain's CDR3 is CASSLAGQGYNEQFF. The DNA of the CDR3 is TGCGCCAGCAGTTTAGCGGGACAGGGTTACAATGAGCAGTTCTTC.

CDR3 DNA: TGCGCCAGCAGCCTCACGTTCGGTCCTTATAATTCACCCCTCCACTTT. It is translated as CASSLTFGPYNSPLHF. The rearrangement links TRBV4-1 to TRBJ1-6; D is undetermined. V lost 4 bases, J lost 4 bases, and 14 bases lay in between. Germline CDR1 is MGHRA and CDR2 is YSYEKL. The CDR3 extends over 16 amino acids.

The V call is TRBV7-3, the J call TRBJ1-1, with D possibly being TRBD1 (6 bases). The V and J ends lost 5 bases and 5 bases respectively, with 18 bases between them. The germline gives CDR1 SGHTA, CDR2 FQGTGA. This CDR3 has 15 residues. The CDR3 sequence: CASSPGGAGLTEAFF. DNA for the CDR3: TGTGCCAGCAGCCCGGGGGGGGCGGGTTTGACTGAAGCTTTCTTT.

This clone was seen just once. The chain combines TRBV4-1 with TRBJ1-1; tentative D call: TRBD1 (6 bases). This CDR3 region has 18 residues. V lost 0 bases, J lost 1 base, and 18 bases lay in between. Germline V CDR1 and CDR2: MGHRA, YSYEKL. Written as DNA, the CDR3 is TGCGCCAGCAGCCAAGACGATCCAGGGGAGCAGAAGAACACTGAAGCTTTCTTT. Amino acids: CASSQDDPGEQKNTEAFF.

V and J are TRBV9 and TRBJ2-1; D ambiguous. This CDR3 comprises 15 residues. Germline CDR1 is SGDLS and CDR2 is YYNGEE. V lost 0 bases and J 0 bases, leaving 7 bases between the germline ends. DNA for the CDR3: TGTGCCAGCAGCGTAGGAGTAGCCTCCTACAATGAGCAGTTCTTC. Protein: CASSVGVASYNEQFF.

V and J are TRBV5-4 and TRBJ1-1; 11 nucleotides line up with TRBD1. The CDR3 spans 16 residues. From germline, CDR1 is SGHNT and CDR2 YYREEE (reference sequence). V lost 5 bases and J lost 3; bases outside the gene matches: 9. CDR3 region: CASRPDRGPFHTEAFF. The CDR3 region has the DNA TGTGCCAGCAGACCGGACAGGGGGCCTTTTCACACTGAAGCTTTCTTT.

V usage is TRBV2 and J usage is TRBJ1-5, with D hard to call. The CDR3 covers 15 residues. The germline V gene encodes CDR1 SNHLY and CDR2 FYNNEI. The V end was cut by 3 bases, the J end by 0 bases, with 9 bases between. CDR3 sequence reads: CASSENGNSNQPQHF. The DNA for the CDR3 is TGTGCCAGCAGTGAGAACGGTAATAGCAATCAGCCCCAGCATTTT.

This chain uses TRBV16 with TRBJ1-1; 7 bases fit TRBD1. The CDR3 is 16 amino acids. V shed 0 bases, J shed 0 bases, and the junction held 4 bases outside the gene matches. Germline CDR1 and CDR2: KGHSY and FQNENV. Here the CDR3 reads CASSQSGTAMNTEAFF. The CDR3 DNA reads as TGTGCCAGCAGCCAATCTGGGACAGCAATGAACACTGAAGCTTTCTTT. The whole variable domain, filled in from reference TRBV16 and TRBJ1-1, reads GEEVAQTPKHLVRGEGQKAKLYCAPIKGHSYVFWYQQVLKNEFKFLISFQNENVFDETGMPKERFSAKCLPNSPCSLEIQATKLEDSAVYFCASSQSGTAMNTEAFFGQGTRLTVV.

The table lists this clone with a count of one. The chain has TRBV5-5 and TRBJ1-4, with TRBD1 matching over 8 bases. V gave up 6 bases and J gave up 3 bases; unmatched junction bases: 4. CDR1 is SGHKS, CDR2 YYEKEE, per germline (reference sequence). The CDR3 totals 14 residues. The CDR3 DNA reads TGTGCCAGCACCCCGGGACAGGCTAATGAAAAACTGTTTTTT. Amino acid sequence: CASTPGQANEKLFF.

In this sample, this clone turned up a few times. The V and J genes are TRBV6-6 and TRBJ2-7; 7 positions match TRBD1. The CDR3 totals 12 residues. The germline gives CDR1 MNHNY, CDR2 SVGAGI (reference sequence). V was pared by 5 bases and J by 3 bases, with 1 base of the junction left unmatched. The CDR3 sequence is CASSGQDYEQYF. The DNA of the CDR3 is TGTGCCAGCAGTGGACAGGACTACGAGCAGTACTTC.

This clone was counted only a few times. V is TRBV2 and J is TRBJ1-6; no clear D gene. The CDR3 extends over 15 amino acids. V lost 3 bases, J lost 10 bases, and 16 bases lay in between. Germline loops: CDR1 SNHLY, CDR2 FYNNEI. The CDR3 sequence: CASSEGRGPGSPLHF. CDR3 in DNA: TGTGCCAGCAGTGAGGGTAGAGGGCCTGGATCACCCCTCCACTTT.

CDR3 in DNA: TGCAGCGTTGACACTAGCGGACTAGGGTTGAGGACAGATACGCAGTATTTT. Encoded protein: CSVDTSGLGLRTDTQYF. The chain links TRBV29-1 to TRBJ2-3; TRBD2 matches at 8 bases. J gave up 3 bases and V 3 bases, and 14 bases lay outside the gene matches. This CDR3 has 17 residues. Per the germline V gene, CDR1 is SQVTM and CDR2 is ANQGSEA.

On this clone: This sample includes further DNA sequences coding for the same CDR3. J is TRBJ2-7 and V is TRBV4-1, with TRBD1 identical over 11 bases. The CDR3 spans 15 residues. The germline V gene has CDR1 MGHRA and CDR2 YSYEKL. V shed 0 bases and J 3 bases; nucleotides not matched to a gene: 1. The DNA of the CDR3 is TGCGCCAGCAGCCAAGAAGGGACAGGGGGCTACGAGCAGTACTTC. It encodes CASSQEGTGGYEQYF.

This chain joins TRBV12-3 or TRBV12-4 and TRBJ2-5, with D perhaps matching TRBD2 (6 bases). V lost 3 bases and J lost 7, with 9 bases in between. This CDR3 spans 12 amino acids. Written as DNA, the CDR3 is TGTGCCAGCAGTTTCGGGGGTATGACCCAGTACTTC. It encodes CASSFGGMTQYF.

V and J are TRBV4-1 and TRBJ2-5; no definite D call. The germline V and J ends were trimmed by 4 bases and 2 bases, with 14 bases remaining between them. The germline CDR1 and CDR2 sequences are MGHRA and YSYEKL. The CDR3 has 15 residues. Written as DNA, the CDR3 is TGCGCCAGCAGCCTCTCTGCGGCACATCAAGAGACCCAGTACTTC. Amino acids: CASSLSAAHQETQYF.

This chain links TRBV7-3 with TRBJ2-1, with a tentative D call TRBD1 (6 bases). Germline assignment: CDR1 SGHTA and CDR2 FQGTGA. The CDR3 is 14 amino acids. Trimming removed 5 bases from V and 11 bases from J, with 19 bases in between. The DNA of the CDR3 is TGTGCCAGCAGCCCCCCCACAGGGATCTGGAAGCAGTTCTTC. Protein sequence: CASSPPTGIWKQFF.

J is TRBJ1-6 and V is TRBV30, with TRBD1 matching 9 bases. Losses at the gene ends were 6 bases for V and 1 base for J; bases not matched to a gene: 4. Looked up from germline, CDR1 is GTSNPN and CDR2 is SVGIG (reference sequence). The CDR3 spans 15 residues. The CDR3 DNA sequence: TGTGCCTGTACCGGGACAGGGTCCTATAATTCACCCCTCCACTTT. Translating it yields CACTGTGSYNSPLHF. Full variable domain (rest looked up from reference TRBV30 and TRBJ1-6): SQTIHQWPATLVQPVGSPLSLECTVEGTSNPNLYWYRQAAGRGLQLLFYSVGIGQISSEVPQNLSASRPQDRQFILSSKKLLLSDSGFYLCACTGTGSYNSPLHFGNGTRLTVT.

This clone was seen once. V gene TRBV2 combines with J gene TRBJ2-7, with 8 bases that match TRBD1. This CDR3 has 13 residues. V was pared by 11 bases and J by 6 bases, with 12 bases of the junction left unmatched. Germline V gene sequence: CDR1 SNHLY, CDR2 FYNNEI. CDR3 nucleotide sequence: TGTGCCGTCAAGGGACAGGAGCTATCCGAGCAGTACTTC. Protein sequence: CAVKGQELSEQYF.

This clone showed up just a few times. The chain has TRBV30 and TRBJ2-2; D gene ambiguous. Germline assignment: CDR1 GTSNPN and CDR2 SVGIG (reference sequence). Trimming took 8 bases from V and 2 from J, leaving 18 bases between them. This CDR3 spans 15 amino acids. CDR3 DNA sequence: TGTGCCCTGGTCGGTGCGGCCGACAACACCGGGGAGCTGTTTTTT. Translation gives CALVGAADNTGELFF.

The DNA of the CDR3 is TGTGCCACCAGCAGAGTAGGGGCGCAGGATCAGCCCCAGCATTTT. Amino acid sequence: CATSRVGAQDQPQHF. The chain carries TRBV15 and TRBJ1-5, with a possible D match to TRBD1 (5 bases). In germline, CDR1 is LNHNV, CDR2 YYDKDF (reference sequence). V lost 1 base to trimming and J lost 5 bases, with 12 bases between them. This CDR3 spans 15 amino acids.

This chain uses TRBV28 with TRBJ2-1; D is possibly TRBD1 (6 bases). The V gene lost 7 bases and the J gene lost 9 bases, with 13 bases spanning the gap. Germline lookup yields CDR1 MDHEN and CDR2 SYDVKM. This CDR3 is built from 12 residues. The CDR3 sequence is CASTRGGGEQFF. The DNA for the CDR3 is TGTGCCAGCACCCGAGGGGGTGGTGAGCAGTTCTTC.

A few counts support this clone. This sequence joins TRBV27 and TRBJ1-2; D perhaps matches TRBD1 (5 bases). This CDR3 is built from 14 residues. Germline V gene data show CDR1 as MNHEY and CDR2 as SMNVEV (reference sequence). The V gene lost 4 bases and the J gene lost 4 bases, with 13 bases spanning the gap. This CDR3 reads CASSSGGGSYGYTF. The CDR3 DNA reads as TGTGCCAGCAGTTCTGGGGGGGGAAGCTATGGCTACACCTTC.

The V gene is TRBV15, the J gene TRBJ2-7, with TRBD1 matching 8 bases. J lost 3 bases, V lost 8 bases, and 6 bases had no gene match. Germline CDR1 is LNHNV and CDR2 is YYDKDF (reference sequence). The CDR3 is 13 residues long. CDR3 protein: CATGQGPSYEQYF. The CDR3 DNA reads TGTGCCACCGGACAGGGTCCAAGCTACGAGCAGTACTTC.

This clone was detected a few times. The V and J genes are TRBV5-4 and TRBJ1-3, with 10 positions matching TRBD1. V dropped 0 bases and J dropped 4; count of bases not matched to a gene: 4. CDR3 length: 16 residues. Looked up from germline, CDR1 is SGHNT and CDR2 is YYREEE (reference sequence). This CDR3 reads CASSLGQGALGNTIYF. The CDR3 coding sequence is TGTGCCAGCAGCTTGGGACAGGGGGCGTTGGGAAACACCATATATTTT. Combining the CDR3 with reference TRBV5-4 and TRBJ1-3 gives the whole variable domain ETGVTQSPTHLIKTRGQQVTLRCSSQSGHNTVSWYQQALGQGPQFIFQYYREEENGRGNFPPRFSGLQFPNYSSELNVNALELDDSALYLCASSLGQGALGNTIYFGEGSWLTVV.

The rearrangement joins TRBV29-1 to TRBJ2-7; a weak D match, TRBD1 (6 bases). V lost 3 bases and J 3 bases, leaving 15 bases between the germline ends. The CDR3 consists of 14 residues. Germline CDR1 SQVTM, CDR2 ANQGSEA. As DNA, the CDR3 is TGCAGCGTTGATACAGGGTTTAGTAGCTACGAGCAGTACTTC. The encoded protein is CSVDTGFSSYEQYF.

The V gene is TRBV5-1, the J gene TRBJ2-6, with a possible D match to TRBD1 (5 bases). This CDR3 has 16 amino acids. Per germline, CDR1 SGHRS and CDR2 YFSETQ. V was trimmed by 0 bases and J by 0 bases, leaving 7 bases between them. The CDR3 region has the DNA TGCGCCAGCAGCTTGGGACAGTTCTCTGGGGCCAACGTCCTGACTTTC. As protein: CASSLGQFSGANVLTF.

The chain has TRBV3-1 (or the pseudogene TRBV3-2) and TRBJ2-1, with 7 bases identical to TRBD1. The ends lost 4 bases at V and 0 bases at J; junction bases unmatched: 6. The CDR3 loop spans 16 amino acids. Per germline, CDR1 LGHDT and CDR2 YNNKEL (reference sequence). CDR3 residues: CASSPRGTSSYNEQFF. The DNA of the CDR3 is TGTGCCAGCAGCCCCAGGGGGACGAGCTCCTACAATGAGCAGTTCTTC.